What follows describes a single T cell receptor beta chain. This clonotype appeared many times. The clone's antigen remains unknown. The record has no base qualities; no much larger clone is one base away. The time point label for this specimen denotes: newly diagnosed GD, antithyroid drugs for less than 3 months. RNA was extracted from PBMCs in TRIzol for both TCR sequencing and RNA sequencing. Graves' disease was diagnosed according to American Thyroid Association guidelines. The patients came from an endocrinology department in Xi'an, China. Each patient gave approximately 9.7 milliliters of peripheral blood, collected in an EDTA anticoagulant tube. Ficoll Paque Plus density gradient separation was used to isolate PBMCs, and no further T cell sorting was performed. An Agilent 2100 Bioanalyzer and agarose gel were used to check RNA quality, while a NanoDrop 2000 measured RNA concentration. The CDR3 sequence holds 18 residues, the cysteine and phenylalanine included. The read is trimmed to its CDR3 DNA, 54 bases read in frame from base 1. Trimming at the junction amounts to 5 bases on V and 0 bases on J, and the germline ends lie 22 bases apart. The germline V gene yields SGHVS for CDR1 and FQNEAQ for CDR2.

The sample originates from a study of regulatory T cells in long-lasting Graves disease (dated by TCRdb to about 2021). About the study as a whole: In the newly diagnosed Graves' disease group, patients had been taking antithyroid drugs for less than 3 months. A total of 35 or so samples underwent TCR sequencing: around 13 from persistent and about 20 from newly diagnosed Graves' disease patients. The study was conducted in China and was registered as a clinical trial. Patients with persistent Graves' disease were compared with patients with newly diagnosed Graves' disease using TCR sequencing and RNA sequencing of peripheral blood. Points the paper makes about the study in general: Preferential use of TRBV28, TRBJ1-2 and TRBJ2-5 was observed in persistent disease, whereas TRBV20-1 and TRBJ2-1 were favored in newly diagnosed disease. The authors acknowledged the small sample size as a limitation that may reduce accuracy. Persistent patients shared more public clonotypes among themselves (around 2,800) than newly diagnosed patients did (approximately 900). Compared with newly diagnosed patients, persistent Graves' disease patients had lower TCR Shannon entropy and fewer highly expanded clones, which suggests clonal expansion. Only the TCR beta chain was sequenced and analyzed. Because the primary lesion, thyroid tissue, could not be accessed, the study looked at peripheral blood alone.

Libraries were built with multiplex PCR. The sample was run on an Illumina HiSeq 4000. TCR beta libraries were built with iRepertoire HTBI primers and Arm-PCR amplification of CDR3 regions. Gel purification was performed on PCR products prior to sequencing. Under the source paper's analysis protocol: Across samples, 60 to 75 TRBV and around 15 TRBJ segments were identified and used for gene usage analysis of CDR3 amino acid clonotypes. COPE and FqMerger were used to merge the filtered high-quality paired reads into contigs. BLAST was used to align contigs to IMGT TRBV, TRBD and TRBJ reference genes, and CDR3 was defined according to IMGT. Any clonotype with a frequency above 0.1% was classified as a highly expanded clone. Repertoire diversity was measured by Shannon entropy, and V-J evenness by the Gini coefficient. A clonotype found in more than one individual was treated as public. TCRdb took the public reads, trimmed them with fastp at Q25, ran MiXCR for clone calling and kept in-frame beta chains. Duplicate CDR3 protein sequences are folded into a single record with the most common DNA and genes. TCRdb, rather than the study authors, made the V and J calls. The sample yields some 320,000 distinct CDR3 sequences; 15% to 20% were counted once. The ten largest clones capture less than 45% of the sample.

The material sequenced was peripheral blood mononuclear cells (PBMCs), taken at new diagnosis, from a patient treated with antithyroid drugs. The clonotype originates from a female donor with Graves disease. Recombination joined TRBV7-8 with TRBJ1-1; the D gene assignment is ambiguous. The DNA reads TGTGCCAGCAGCCGCGGGCGGGTGGCCGGAGAGATGAACACTGAAGCTTTCTTT. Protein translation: CASSRGRVAGEMNTEAFF.